This T cell receptor (beta chain) was identified during a study of radiotherapy plus CTLA-4 blockade in lung cancer listed by TCRdb under 2018. Notes on the research overall: Among enrolled patients, about 19% had an objective response and 25% to 40% reached disease control.

From its cysteine to its phenylalanine, the CDR3 spans 17 amino acids. Only the CDR3 region is kept as DNA, spanning 51 bases read in frame from base 1. Trimming leaves V shorter by 2 bases and J shorter by 1 base, with the junction holding 3 bases beyond the gene matches. CDR1 and CDR2 are read off the germline V gene as LGHNA and YSLEER. Focal radiation therapy combined with CTLA-4 blockade (ipilimumab) was tested in patients with chemo-refractory metastatic non-small-cell lung cancer. Library generation was performed with the immunoSEQ multiplex PCR assay. TCRdb holds this immuneACCESS table with in-frame rearrangements only. Some clones are missing; in checked studies, unresolved V genes explain under half, and the rest has no known cause. The sample profile shows tens of thousands of clones; 70% to 85% of them were found once. The top ten hold about 8.1% of the sample. A remark on this clone: Its antigen is still unknown. Base qualities are not recorded, but no much larger clone differs from it by a single base.

Findings and caveats that apply to the study as a whole: Increased serum interferon-beta after radiation, together with early dynamic changes in blood T cell clones, were reported to be the strongest predictors of response. After treatment with radiotherapy and ipilimumab, TCR clones that came from tumors expanded in the peripheral blood.

The chain employs TRBV4-3 and TRBJ2-3, with TRBD2 matching 13 junction bases. The receptor's source is a human donor with non-small cell lung cancer who had stable disease on radiotherapy plus ipilimumab. Sample: peripheral blood, taken from a patient treated with radiotherapy plus ipilimumab. Read as DNA, the sequence is TGCGCCAGCAGCCAACGGACTAGCGGGGGTGGCACAGATACGCAGTATTTT. This encodes CASSQRTSGGGTDTQYF.